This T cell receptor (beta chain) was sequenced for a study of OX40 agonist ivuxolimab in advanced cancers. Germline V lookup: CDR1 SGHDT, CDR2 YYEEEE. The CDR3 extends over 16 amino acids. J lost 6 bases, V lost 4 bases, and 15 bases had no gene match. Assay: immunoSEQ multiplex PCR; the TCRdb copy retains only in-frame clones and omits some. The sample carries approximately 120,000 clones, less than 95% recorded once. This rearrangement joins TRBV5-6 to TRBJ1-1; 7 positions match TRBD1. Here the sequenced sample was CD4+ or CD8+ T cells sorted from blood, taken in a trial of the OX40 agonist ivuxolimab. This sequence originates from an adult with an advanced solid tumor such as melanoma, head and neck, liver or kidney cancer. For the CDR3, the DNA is TGTGCCAGCAGCCCCCCAGGGGGGGGAAGGATCCCTGAAGCTTTCTTT. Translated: CASSPPGGGRIPEAFF. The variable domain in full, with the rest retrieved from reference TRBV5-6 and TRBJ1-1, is DAGVTQSPTHLIKTRGQQVTLRCSPKSGHDTVSWYQQALGQGPQFIFQYYEEEERQRGNFPDRFSGHQFPNYSSELNVNALLLGDSALYLCASSPPGGGRIPEAFFGQGTRLTVV.